This T cell receptor (beta chain) came from a study of blood T cells in healthy people across ages. The study's findings and limits: With age, beta diversity per million T cells declined roughly linearly, significantly by 40. Whereas aged donors had fewer naive CD4+ cells, long-lived donors had more of them and higher diversity. Not knowing donor CMV status may have confounded expanded clonotype changes.

Remarks on this clonotype: Its antigen is unknown.

A second 7 to 11 cycle PCR used barcoded and J-beta primers. TCRdb analysed the 5' RACE reads with MiXCR anew, one entry per CDR3 protein. The sample contains some 1.1 million distinct CDR3 sequences, 35% to 40% of which appear only once. This CDR3 contains 17 residues. V lost 0 bases and J 2 bases, leaving 15 bases between the germline ends. The germline gives CDR1 MGHRA, CDR2 YSYEKL. Every sample gave at least 5 micrograms of total RNA when it was extracted. The V call is TRBV4-1, the J call TRBJ2-3; the D is unclear. The sequenced sample consisted of blood. This receptor was taken from a man younger than 30 in good health. CDR3 amino acids: CASSQEGYLGLTDTQYF. CDR3 DNA sequence: TGCGCCAGCAGCCAAGAGGGTTATCTGGGTCTCACAGATACGCAGTATTTT.